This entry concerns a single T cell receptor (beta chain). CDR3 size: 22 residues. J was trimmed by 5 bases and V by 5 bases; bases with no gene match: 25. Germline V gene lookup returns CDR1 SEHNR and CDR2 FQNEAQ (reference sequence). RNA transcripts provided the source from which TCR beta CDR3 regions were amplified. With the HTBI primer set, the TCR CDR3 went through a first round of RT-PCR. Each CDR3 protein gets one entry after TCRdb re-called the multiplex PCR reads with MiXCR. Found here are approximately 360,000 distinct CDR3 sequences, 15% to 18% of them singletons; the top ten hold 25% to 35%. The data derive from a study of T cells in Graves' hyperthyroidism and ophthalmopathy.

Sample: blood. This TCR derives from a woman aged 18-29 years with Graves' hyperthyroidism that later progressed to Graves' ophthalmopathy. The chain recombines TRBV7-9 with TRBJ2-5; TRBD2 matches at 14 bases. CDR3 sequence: CASSLIGLAGGLSLIIRETQYF. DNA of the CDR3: TGTGCCAGCAGCCTTATTGGACTAGCGGGAGGTTTGAGTTTAATAATTCGTGAGACCCAGTACTTC.